The 21 T cell receptor beta chains below come from one sample, sequenced in a study of human T cells and chemical hapten exposure. Time point meaning: patch test 2, 6 weeks after DPC sensitization. The treatment is: therapeutic diphenylcyclopropenone sensitization with weekly scalp DPC. TCRdb passed the RACE reads through MiXCR, listing each CDR3 protein once. This sample has 110,000 to 150,000 distinct CDR3 sequences; 10% to 15% occur once, and the top ten carry 1.3% to 1.5%. The source material was whole blood, sampled in connection with sensitization to the hapten diphenylcyclopropenone (DPC). The receptors originated from a woman in her forties or fifties with alopecia areata. Some clones in this sample may be carry-over from other donors' samples.

The rearrangement uses TRBV7-9 and TRBJ2-7, with 8 bases that match TRBD1. The CDR3 is made up of 16 amino acids. Germline assignment: CDR1 SEHNR and CDR2 FQNEAQ (reference sequence). With 2 bases clipped from V and 0 bases from J, the junction kept 6 bases outside the gene matches. In DNA form, the CDR3 reads TGTGCCAGCAGCTTACCGGGGACAGGAAGCTCCTACGAGCAGTACTTC. It translates to CASSLPGTGSSYEQYF. Complete variable domain (other parts from reference TRBV7-9 and TRBJ2-7): DTGVSQNPRHKITKRGQNVTFRCDPISEHNRLYWYRQTLGQGPEFLTYFQNEAQLEKSRLLSDRFSAERPKGSFSTLEIQRTEQGDSAMYLCASSLPGTGSSYEQYFGPGTRLTVT.

This clonotype was observed at least ten times. The chain links TRBV20-1 to TRBJ2-1; 16 nucleotides agree with TRBD2. The CDR3 has 18 amino acids. The ends lost 6 bases at V and 5 bases at J; junction bases unmatched: 13. In germline, CDR1 is DFQATT, CDR2 SNEGSKA (reference sequence). The CDR3 region is CSAFGTSGRAGGDNEQFF. The CDR3 bases are TGCAGTGCCTTCGGGACTAGCGGGAGGGCAGGAGGGGACAATGAGCAGTTCTTC.

In this sample, this clonotype turned up many times. The chain uses TRBV7-3 and TRBJ2-5; TRBD2 is a possible D gene (6 bases). Trimming took 5 bases from V and 1 from J, leaving 8 bases between them. CDR1 and CDR2 from the germline V gene are SGHTA and FQGTGA. The CDR3 spans 13 residues. CDR3 in amino acids: CASSRGAQETQYF. The CDR3 DNA is TGTGCCAGCAGCCGCGGGGCCCAAGAGACCCAGTACTTC.

The chain links TRBV12-3 or TRBV12-4 to TRBJ2-5, with D perhaps given as TRBD1 or TRBD2 (5 bases each). Trimming removed 5 bases from V and 5 bases from J, with 18 bases in between. The CDR3 length is 15 residues. The CDR3, as DNA: TGTGCCAGCAGTACGCGAAGGGAGAGGGGTGAGACCCAGTACTTC. Translation gives CASSTRRERGETQYF.

This clonotype has a count of ten or more. The chain joins TRBV18 to TRBJ2-3; TRBD1 or TRBD2 may be the D gene (5 bases each). The CDR3 sequence is 14 residues long. Trimming stripped 5 bases from V and 5 bases from J, with 14 bases between. Per the germline V gene, CDR1 is KGHSH and CDR2 is LQKENI. CDR3 bases: TGTGCCAGCTCAAAGCAGGGAGCCGGAGATACGCAGTATTTT. It translates to CASSKQGAGDTQYF. Supplemented by reference TRBV18 and TRBJ2-3, the full variable domain reads NAGVMQNPRHLVRRRGQEARLRCSPMKGHSHVYWYRQLPEEGLKFMVYLQKENIIDESGMPKERFSAEFPKEGPSILRIQQVVRGDSAAYFCASSKQGAGDTQYFGPGTRLTVL.

The chain is built from TRBV6-2 or TRBV6-3 and TRBJ1-5, with D hard to call. CDR3 size: 14 residues. The ends were cut back, 1 base at V and 2 bases at J, with 6 bases in the middle. The V gene's germline CDR1 is MNHEY and CDR2 SVGEGT. As DNA, the CDR3 is TGTGCCAGCAGTTACTTCCAGGGCAATCAGCCCCAGCATTTT. This encodes CASSYFQGNQPQHF.

This chain uses TRBV7-9 with TRBJ2-7; 8 bases align to TRBD1. V was pared by 2 bases and J by 3 bases, with 3 bases of the junction left unmatched. This CDR3 is 14 amino acids long. Germline V gene data show CDR1 as SEHNR and CDR2 as FQNEAQ (reference sequence). CDR3 protein: CASSLQGAGYEQYF. CDR3 DNA sequence: TGTGCCAGCAGCTTACAGGGGGCGGGCTACGAGCAGTACTTC.

This clonotype showed up just a few times. CDR3 DNA sequence: TGTGCCATTTGGACAGGGGCAGGAATCAATGAGCAGTTCTTC. This codes for CAIWTGAGINEQFF. V and J are TRBV10-3 and TRBJ2-1; 9 nucleotides agree with TRBD1. The CDR3 has 14 residues. V was pared by 9 bases and J by 6 bases, with 9 bases of the junction left unmatched. Germline V gene lookup returns CDR1 ENHRY and CDR2 SYGVKD.

This clonotype showed up many times. The gene calls are TRBV18 and TRBJ2-1; 8 nucleotides align to TRBD1. This CDR3 is built from 14 residues. V lost 3 bases and J lost 7; bases outside the gene matches: 5. Germline V lookup: CDR1 KGHSH, CDR2 LQKENI. The CDR3 loop reads CASSPGTGWNEQFF. CDR3 nucleotides: TGTGCCAGCTCACCCGGGACAGGTTGGAATGAGCAGTTCTTC.

This clonotype was detected only a few times. The V gene is TRBV20-1, the J gene TRBJ2-1; 7 nucleotides match TRBD2. Germline V gene sequence: CDR1 DFQATT, CDR2 SNEGSKA (reference sequence). Unmatched junction bases numbered 7, after V lost 1 base and J lost 4 bases. The CDR3 length is 15 residues. CDR3 DNA sequence: TGCAGTGCTAGAGGGGAGCGGGGTGATTACAATGAGCAGTTCTTC. It translates to CSARGERGDYNEQFF.

This clonotype was seen more than once but under ten times. This chain joins TRBV12-3 or TRBV12-4 and TRBJ1-1; D is perhaps TRBD1 (6 bases). The CDR3 consists of 14 residues. The germline V and J ends were trimmed by 4 bases and 0 bases, with 9 bases remaining between them. In DNA, the CDR3 is TGTGCCAGCAGTTGGACAGCTATGAACACTGAAGCTTTCTTT. Translating it yields CASSWTAMNTEAFF.

This clonotype occurred many times. The chain links TRBV12-5 to TRBJ1-3; D is perhaps TRBD1 (6 bases). V lost 6 bases, J lost 2 bases, and 11 bases lay in between. The CDR3 totals 14 residues. Germline V gene sequence: CDR1 LGHNT, CDR2 FRNRAP. The CDR3 region is CASGPGTTGNTIYF. The CDR3 region has the DNA TGTGCTAGTGGCCCGGGGACAACTGGAAACACCATATATTTT.

The chain links TRBV5-4 to TRBJ2-3; D is unresolved. This CDR3 comprises 16 residues. V lost 0 bases and J lost 1, with 12 bases in between. Germline V gene lookup returns CDR1 SGHNT and CDR2 YYREEE (reference sequence). DNA of the CDR3: TGTGCCAGCAGCTTGGATGGGGTAATGGGCACAGATACGCAGTATTTT. Translated, it gives CASSLDGVMGTDTQYF.

This chain joins TRBV24-1 and TRBJ1-5, with 7 bases identical to TRBD1. Germline assignment: CDR1 KGHDR and CDR2 SFDVKD. This CDR3 comprises 16 residues. V trimming: 5 bases; J trimming: 6 bases; junction bases outside the gene matches: 12. Written as DNA, the CDR3 is TGTGCCACCAGTGCCGGAACCACAGGGGTGGGTCAGCCCCAGCATTTT. Translated, it gives CATSAGTTGVGQPQHF.

This clonotype was seen repeatedly, ten times or more. V and J are TRBV6-2 or TRBV6-3 and TRBJ2-2; 7 bases match TRBD2. The CDR3 has 14 amino acids. The V gene's germline CDR1 is MNHEY and CDR2 SVGEGT. After removal of 6 bases from V and 8 bases from J, the junction contained 9 bases not matched to a gene. The chain's CDR3 is CASRTPGGPGELFF. The DNA of the CDR3 is TGTGCCAGCAGAACTCCGGGGGGACCAGGGGAGCTGTTTTTT.

There are many counts of this clonotype. The CDR3 sequence: CASSTGGVRETQYF. In DNA, the CDR3 is TGTGCCAGCTCCACCGGCGGGGTGAGGGAGACCCAGTACTTC. This chain links TRBV6-2 or TRBV6-3 with TRBJ2-5; maybe TRBD2 (6 bases). This CDR3 comprises 14 residues. V lost 8 bases to trimming and J lost 5 bases, with 18 bases between them. CDR1 and CDR2 (germline): MNHEY, SVGEGT.

This clonotype was detected only a few times. The rearrangement links TRBV30 to TRBJ2-7; 7 nucleotides line up with TRBD2. Trimming at V came to 8 bases and at J to 3 bases, leaving 10 bases not matched to a gene. The CDR3 sequence is 13 residues long. Germline-derived CDR1 and CDR2 are GTSNPN and SVGIG (reference sequence). In DNA form, the CDR3 reads TGTGCCGTACTGCACGGACTAGGCTACGAGCAGTACTTC. This translates into CAVLHGLGYEQYF.

The chain joins TRBV3-1 to TRBJ2-1; TRBD2 aligns across 11 bases. V shed 3 bases and J 7 bases; nucleotides not matched to a gene: 2. The CDR3 has 14 residues. The germline V gene encodes CDR1 LGHDT and CDR2 YNNKEL (reference sequence). The CDR3 nucleotides read TGTGCCAGCAGCCATGTAGCGGGAGGGAATGAGCAGTTCTTC. Its translation: CASSHVAGGNEQFF.

The V gene is TRBV4-1, the J gene TRBJ2-3, with D unresolved. Germline V gene sequence: CDR1 MGHRA, CDR2 YSYEKL. Deletions cut 4 bases from V and 2 bases from J, with 10 bases between. This CDR3 is built from 14 residues. The CDR3 nucleotides read TGCGCCAGCAGCCCCGCCCCCACCACAGATACGCAGTATTTT. As protein: CASSPAPTTDTQYF.

The chain employs TRBV9 and TRBJ1-1; 8 positions match TRBD1. CDR1 SGDLS and CDR2 YYNGEE come from the germline V gene. The trim removed 0 bases at V and 3 bases at J, leaving 4 bases unmatched. There are 15 residues in the CDR3. In DNA, the CDR3 is TGTGCCAGCAGCGTAGACGGACAGGGAGACACTGAAGCTTTCTTT. Protein product: CASSVDGQGDTEAFF.

This clonotype was counted at least ten times. The rearrangement joins TRBV11-2 to TRBJ2-7; 12 positions match TRBD2. Germline V gives CDR1 SGHAT, CDR2 FQNNGV. V shed 2 bases and J 5 bases; nucleotides not matched to a gene: 4. There are 15 residues in the CDR3. DNA of the CDR3: TGTGCCAGCAGCTTATTGACTAGCGGGAGCCACGAGCAGTACTTC. Translating gives CASSLLTSGSHEQYF.